This T cell receptor beta chain was profiled in a study of cytotoxic CD8 clonotypes in ibrutinib-treated CLL. Study-level background: IGHV unmutated around 17; relapsed/refractory 11; treatment-naive more than 14. Response samples were drawn at a median of approximately 11 months of treatment, range 6 to 36. Overall study findings and caveats: Private clonotypes, not public ones, expanded at ibrutinib response. Higher circulating CD8+ T-cell counts strongly accompanied higher baseline clonality, above age-matched healthy donors.

Assay: immunoSEQ multiplex PCR; the TCRdb copy retains only in-frame clones and omits some. The sample holds about 140,000 clones, around 90% seen once. The CDR3 sequence is 13 residues long. The germline V gene encodes CDR1 LNHDA and CDR2 SQIVND (reference sequence). The V gene lost 6 bases and the J gene lost 4 bases, with 12 bases spanning the gap. On this clone: Its target is not known.

The clonotype comes from a human donor with chronic lymphocytic leukemia. The chain links TRBV19 to TRBJ1-1, with D perhaps matching TRBD1 (6 bases). The sequences come from PBMCs, collected after 12 months of ibrutinib treatment. CDR3 sequence: CASSLVGATEAFF. The CDR3 DNA is TGTGCCAGTAGCCTAGTGGGGGCCACTGAAGCTTTCTTT.